This T cell receptor beta chain is drawn from a study of blood T cell repertoires in COVID-19. As for the study in general: Sample material is recorded as cDNA or gDNA derived from T cells, B-cell-depleted T cells, or PBMCs.

CDR1 MGHRA and CDR2 YSYEKL come from the germline V gene. The J segment lost 2 bases and the V segment lost 1 base, leaving 13 bases of the junction unmatched. This CDR3 has 19 amino acids. TCRdb's copy holds only in-frame clones and misses some; the assay was immunoSEQ multiplex PCR. The sample comprises 160,000 or so clones, roughly 90% of which are singletons, and 2.5% to 3.5% rests with the top ten. What was sequenced was peripheral blood. The TCR originated in a man in his 60s with acute or convalescent COVID-19. The J gene is TRBJ2-1, the V gene TRBV4-1, with 8 bases lining up with TRBD2. CDR3 sequence reads: CASSQVSTSGRRPYNEQFF. The CDR3 region has the DNA TGCGCCAGCAGCCAAGTATCAACTAGCGGTCGACGACCCTACAATGAGCAGTTCTTC.